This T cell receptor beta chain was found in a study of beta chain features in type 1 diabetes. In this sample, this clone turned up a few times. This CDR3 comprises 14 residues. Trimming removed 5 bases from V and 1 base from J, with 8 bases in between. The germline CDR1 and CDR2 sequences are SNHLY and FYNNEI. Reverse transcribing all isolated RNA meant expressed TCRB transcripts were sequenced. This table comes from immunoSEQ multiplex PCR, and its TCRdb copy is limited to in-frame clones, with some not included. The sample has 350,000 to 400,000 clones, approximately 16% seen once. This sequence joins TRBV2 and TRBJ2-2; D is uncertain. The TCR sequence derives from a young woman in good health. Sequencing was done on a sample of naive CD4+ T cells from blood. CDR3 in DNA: TGTGCCAGCAGTAAAACAGTGAACACCGGGGAGCTGTTTTTT. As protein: CASSKTVNTGELFF.